These 27 T cell receptor beta chains share one sample of origin, sequenced in a study of beta chain features in type 1 diabetes. Overall study findings and caveats: Patients with Type 1 diabetes showed moderately but significantly shorter TCRB CDR3s in all four CD4+ subsets.

These receptors have no identified antigens. Reverse transcription of all isolated RNA meant that expressed TCRB transcripts were sequenced. Method: immunoSEQ multiplex PCR; TCRdb's copy keeps in-frame clones and lacks some. Of 600,000 to 750,000 clones listed, around 12% are singletons. The sequenced sample was naive CD4+ T cells from blood. Receptors were obtained from a man aged 25-45 years with type 1 diabetes.

The chain carries TRBV30 and TRBJ2-1; unclear D gene. The germline gives CDR1 GTSNPN, CDR2 SVGIG (reference sequence). The CDR3 consists of 11 residues. Trimming took 0 bases from V and 9 from J, leaving 6 bases between them. This CDR3 is CAWSVSPEQFF. As DNA, the CDR3 is TGTGCCTGGAGTGTAAGCCCTGAGCAGTTCTTC.

The rearrangement links TRBV20-1 to TRBJ1-2, with D uncertain. Germline V gene sequence: CDR1 DFQATT, CDR2 SNEGSKA (reference sequence). The CDR3 loop spans 11 amino acids. V gave up 1 base and J gave up 8 bases, with 8 bases separating them. The CDR3 coding sequence is TGCAGTGCTAGAGTGGAGAGGGGCTACACCTTC. Its translation is CSARVERGYTF.

This clone was observed a handful of times. This chain connects TRBV7-9 to TRBJ2-3, with D perhaps given as TRBD1 or TRBD2 (6 bases each). Germline-derived CDR1 and CDR2 are SEHNR and FQNEAQ (reference sequence). Trimming stripped 5 bases from V and 0 bases from J, with 9 bases between. The CDR3 runs to 14 residues. CDR3 in DNA: TGTGCCAGCAGCCGGGGGCCGAGCACAGATACGCAGTATTTT. It specifies CASSRGPSTDTQYF.

The J gene is TRBJ1-2, the V gene TRBV5-1; D uncertain. CDR1 is SGHRS, CDR2 YFSETQ, per germline. Trimming left V 3 bases short and J 1 base short, with 13 bases between. CDR3 length equals 15 residues. The CDR3 coding sequence is TGCGCCAGCAGCTCCTCAGCAGAGAATAACTATGGCTACACCTTC. It is translated as CASSSSAENNYGYTF.

The gene calls are TRBV25-1 and TRBJ1-2; D is uncertain. Looked up from germline, CDR1 is MGHDK and CDR2 is SYGVNS. CDR3 length equals 17 residues. V was cut by 1 base and J by 5 bases, with 20 bases left in between. The CDR3 is CASSESNRDIPRYGYTF. The CDR3 region has the DNA TGTGCCAGCAGTGAATCAAATCGAGACATACCCCGATATGGCTACACCTTC.

This chain uses TRBV2 with TRBJ1-5, with D perhaps TRBD1 (6 bases). Germline lookup yields CDR1 SNHLY and CDR2 FYNNEI. The V end was cut by 6 bases, the J end by 2 bases, with 14 bases between. The CDR3 consists of 15 residues. The CDR3 reads CASREGGSGNQPQHF. CDR3 in DNA: TGTGCCAGCAGGGAGGGGGGTAGTGGCAATCAGCCCCAGCATTTT.

This clone was observed a few times. The chain recombines TRBV30 with TRBJ2-5, with TRBD2 identical over 12 bases. Trimming removed 2 bases from V and 5 bases from J; junction bases left unmatched: 6. The germline gives CDR1 GTSNPN, CDR2 SVGIG (reference sequence). The length of the CDR3 is 15 residues. CDR3 nucleotides: TGTGCCTGGAGTAACACGGGGACTAGCGGGGAGACCCAGTACTTC. Translating it yields CAWSNTGTSGETQYF.

V is TRBV7-2 and J is TRBJ2-7; D unclear. In germline, CDR1 is SGHTA, CDR2 FQGNSA. The CDR3 is 12 amino acids. V was clipped by 3 bases and J by 3 bases, with 6 bases between them. CDR3 residues: CASSFTGYEQYF. CDR3 nucleotide sequence: TGTGCCAGCAGCTTTACCGGCTACGAGCAGTACTTC.

The rearrangement uses TRBV5-1 and TRBJ1-2; D uncertain. V shed 0 bases and J shed 2 bases, with 5 bases lying between them. CDR1 and CDR2 from the germline V gene are SGHRS and YFSETQ. CDR3 size: 13 residues. The CDR3 is CASSLAQNYGYTF. CDR3 DNA: TGCGCCAGCAGCTTGGCCCAGAACTATGGCTACACCTTC.

This chain uses TRBV9 with TRBJ1-3; D not resolved. CDR3 length equals 14 residues. The V and J ends lost 2 bases and 0 bases respectively, with 6 bases between them. Germline V gives CDR1 SGDLS, CDR2 YYNGEE. The CDR3 bases are TGTGCCAGCAGCGTGACGGACTCTGGAAACACCATATATTTT. Its protein is CASSVTDSGNTIYF.

This clone was picked up a small number of times. This chain joins TRBV6-6 and TRBJ1-5; no reliable D call. CDR1 and CDR2 (germline): MNHNY, SVGAGI (reference sequence). The CDR3 length is 14 residues. With 7 bases removed from V and 2 bases from J, the gap between germline ends came to 12 bases. The CDR3 region is CASTVIRGNQPQHF. The DNA for the CDR3 is TGTGCCAGCACAGTGATTCGGGGCAATCAGCCCCAGCATTTT.

The chain uses TRBV30 and TRBJ1-6; D gene ambiguous. This CDR3 contains 12 residues. Germline CDR1 is GTSNPN and CDR2 is SVGIG (reference sequence). V lost 1 base to trimming and J lost 9 bases, with 7 bases between them. The CDR3 coding sequence is TGTGCCTGGAGTGAAAGAAGTTCACCCCTCCACTTT. Amino acids: CAWSERSSPLHF.

This clone was detected a few times. The chain recombines TRBV29-1 with TRBJ1-2; 7 nucleotides align to TRBD1. The germline V gene has CDR1 SQVTM and CDR2 ANQGSEA. The CDR3 loop spans 14 amino acids. Trimming cost V 6 bases and J 3 bases; bases outside gene matches: 10. The CDR3 is CSVLYRQGDYGYTF. DNA for the CDR3: TGCAGCGTCCTTTACCGACAGGGAGACTATGGCTACACCTTC.

The chain couples TRBV11-3 to TRBJ2-1, with D unresolved. This CDR3 spans 12 amino acids. V was pared by 1 base and J by 12 bases, with 10 bases between. From germline, CDR1 is SGHNT and CDR2 YENEEA. The CDR3 reads CASSLVATGQFF. Written as DNA, the CDR3 is TGTGCCAGCAGCTTAGTCGCCACTGGGCAGTTCTTC.

V gene TRBV28 combines with J gene TRBJ2-4; TRBD2 matches at 7 bases. This CDR3 has 15 amino acids. The germline CDR1 and CDR2 sequences are MDHEN and SYDVKM. V was clipped by 2 bases and J by 6 bases; unmatched bases: 7. CDR3 protein: CASSLSGRAGNIQYF. The DNA of the CDR3 is TGTGCCAGCAGTTTAAGTGGGAGGGCGGGAAACATTCAGTACTTC.

J is TRBJ2-5 and V is TRBV30, with D perhaps matching TRBD1 (5 bases). The CDR3 extends over 12 amino acids. Germline V gives CDR1 GTSNPN, CDR2 SVGIG (reference sequence). With 3 bases removed from V and 3 bases from J, the gap between germline ends came to 8 bases. The CDR3, as DNA: TGTGCCTGGAGCCAGGGTAAAGAGACCCAGTACTTC. This codes for CAWSQGKETQYF.

This clone has a single count. This chain uses TRBV11-3 with TRBJ1-1; tentative D call: TRBD1 (6 bases). V lost 4 bases to trimming and J lost 1 base, with 10 bases between them. The CDR3 extends over 14 amino acids. Germline V gives CDR1 SGHNT, CDR2 YENEEA. The CDR3 is CASSYRTENTEAFF. In DNA form, the CDR3 reads TGTGCCAGCAGCTACCGGACAGAGAACACTGAAGCTTTCTTT.

The V gene is TRBV2, the J gene TRBJ2-2, with D hard to call. The germline V and J ends were trimmed by 2 bases and 4 bases, with 11 bases remaining between them. From germline, CDR1 is SNHLY and CDR2 FYNNEI. There are 15 residues in the CDR3. The CDR3 sequence: CASSETGGGTGELFF. CDR3 sequence (DNA): TGTGCCAGCAGTGAAACGGGTGGCGGCACCGGGGAGCTGTTTTTT.

Only a few counts were recorded for this clone. The V call is TRBV5-6, the J call TRBJ1-3, with D uncertain. Germline V gene sequence: CDR1 SGHDT, CDR2 YYEEEE. Trimming removed 0 bases from V and 0 bases from J, with 7 bases in between. The CDR3 extends over 15 amino acids. The CDR3 sequence is CASSLGRFSGNTIYF. The CDR3 DNA follows: TGTGCCAGCAGCTTGGGCAGGTTCTCTGGAAACACCATATATTTT.

This chain joins TRBV6-5 and TRBJ1-2; D not resolved. V was clipped by 2 bases and J by 8 bases, with 18 bases between them. Germline V gene sequence: CDR1 MNHEY, CDR2 SVGAGI. The CDR3 has 15 residues. This chain's CDR3 is CASSYPDGSREGYTF. The CDR3 DNA follows: TGTGCCAGCAGTTACCCAGACGGTAGCCGGGAGGGCTACACCTTC.

This chain uses TRBV6-6 with TRBJ2-7; a possible D gene is TRBD1 (5 bases). The V end lost 3 bases, the J end lost 2 bases, and 17 bases lay between the germline ends. Germline V lookup: CDR1 MNHNY, CDR2 SVGAGI (reference sequence). This CDR3 comprises 16 residues. The CDR3 is CASSYPPDNPPYEQYF. DNA for the CDR3: TGTGCCAGCAGTTATCCGCCGGACAATCCGCCCTACGAGCAGTACTTC.

The chain joins TRBV11-2 to TRBJ1-2; D remains ambiguous. This CDR3 region has 15 residues. The V end was cut by 0 bases, the J end by 7 bases, with 15 bases between. From germline, CDR1 is SGHAT and CDR2 FQNNGV. The CDR3 here is CASSLEAGATSGYTF. The CDR3, as DNA: TGTGCCAGCAGCTTAGAGGCGGGAGCCACGAGTGGCTACACCTTC.

This rearrangement joins TRBV6-1 to TRBJ1-2, with 10 bases lining up with TRBD1. The CDR3 contains 16 residues. Germline-derived CDR1 and CDR2 are MNHNS and SASEGT. The V and J ends lost 3 bases and 8 bases, in that order; junction bases with no gene match: 12. CDR3 in amino acids: CASSDRGMTGGEGYTF. As DNA, the CDR3 is TGTGCCAGCAGTGACAGAGGGATGACAGGGGGCGAAGGCTACACCTTC.

This clone was detected only a few times. The chain is built from TRBV7-2 and TRBJ1-4, with D hard to call. The CDR3 contains 15 residues. Trimming left V 2 bases short and J 0 bases short, with 7 bases between. Per the germline V gene, CDR1 is SGHTA and CDR2 is FQGNSA. CDR3: CASSLNQATNEKLFF. CDR3 coding DNA: TGTGCCAGCAGCTTAAATCAGGCAACTAATGAAAAACTGTTTTTT.

This clone has just a few counts. The chain joins TRBV6-5 to TRBJ1-2, with TRBD1 matching over 11 bases. The CDR3 has 15 amino acids. The V gene's germline CDR1 is MNHEY and CDR2 SVGAGI. The ends lost 2 bases at V and 3 bases at J; junction bases unmatched: 2. The CDR3 coding sequence is TGTGCCAGCAGTTACGGGACAGGGGGATACTATGGCTACACCTTC. Its translation is CASSYGTGGYYGYTF.

This clone was seen only a few times. The chain combines TRBV23-1 with TRBJ1-6; D ambiguous. TRBV23-1 is classed as an ORF, of uncertain function. The CDR3 runs to 17 residues. V lost 0 bases and J lost 6, with 15 bases in between. CDR3 in DNA: TGCGCCAGCAGTCAATCGAGGGCTCGGTCCCCTAATTCACCCCTCCACTTT. It yields the protein CASSQSRARSPNSPLHF.

This clone was seen a few times. The same CDR3 arises from other DNA sequences in this sample as well. The chain employs TRBV30 and TRBJ2-3; D not resolved. Germline lookup yields CDR1 GTSNPN and CDR2 SVGIG (reference sequence). The CDR3 loop spans 11 amino acids. With 0 bases removed from V and 6 bases from J, the gap between germline ends came to 4 bases. CDR3 coding DNA: TGTGCCTGGAGTGTTGGGGATACGCAGTATTTT. Its protein is CAWSVGDTQYF.